Below are 8 T cell receptor beta chains sequenced from a single sample in a study of sequential checkpoint blockade in melanoma. The table came from immunoSEQ multiplex PCR; TCRdb's copy has only in-frame clones and leaves some out. The repertoire has 5,100 or so clones, around 80% of them found once; the top ten carry roughly 61%. Sample treatment: randomized to nivolumab then ipilimumab (arm A) or the reverse (arm B). Specimen: CD8+ T cells sorted from blood (inferred from file names), collected from a patient given nivolumab and ipilimumab in sequence. These TCRs come from a human donor with melanoma.

The table lists this clone with a count of one. The chain joins TRBV9 to TRBJ1-4; 8 bases align to TRBD1. The CDR3 loop spans 15 amino acids. J was trimmed by 8 bases and V by 1 base; bases with no gene match: 7. Per germline, CDR1 SGDLS and CDR2 YYNGEE. The CDR3 coding sequence is TGTGCCAGCAGCGTATGGGCAGGGGGCGGCGAAAAACTGTTTTTT. It specifies CASSVWAGGGEKLFF.

The chain joins TRBV4-1 to TRBJ1-5; perhaps TRBD1 as D (6 bases). CDR1 is MGHRA and CDR2 is YSYEKL in the germline V gene. The CDR3 is 16 amino acids. The ends were cut back, 0 bases at V and 2 bases at J, with 11 bases in the middle. CDR3 loop: CASSQDPSGGNQPQHF. The CDR3 DNA reads TGCGCCAGCAGCCAAGATCCGTCAGGGGGCAATCAGCCCCAGCATTTT.

V is TRBV2 and J is TRBJ2-7, with 7 bases aligning to TRBD1. CDR1 is SNHLY, CDR2 FYNNEI, per germline. The CDR3 extends over 16 amino acids. Trimming took 10 bases from V and 0 from J; bases not matched to a gene: 15. CDR3 region: CAIVSTGPAYSYEQYF. The DNA of the CDR3 is TGTGCCATAGTCTCGACAGGGCCCGCGTACTCCTACGAGCAGTACTTC.

This clone was counted a few times. The chain couples TRBV4-1 to TRBJ2-1, with 10 nucleotides matching TRBD1. The CDR3 runs 15 residues. V lost 5 bases to trimming and J lost 4 bases; unmatched junction nucleotides: 5. CDR1 is MGHRA, CDR2 YSYEKL, per germline. The DNA of the CDR3 is TGCGCCAGCAGCTCAGACAGGGGGCAATACAATGAGCAGTTCTTC. Protein product: CASSSDRGQYNEQFF.

The rearrangement links TRBV4-3 to TRBJ2-1, with unresolved D. CDR1 is LGHNA, CDR2 YSLEER, per germline. The CDR3 consists of 15 residues. V lost 3 bases to trimming and J lost 2 bases, with 11 bases between them. The CDR3 protein is CASSQEKRAYNEQFF. The CDR3, as DNA: TGCGCCAGCAGCCAGGAGAAACGGGCCTACAATGAGCAGTTCTTC.

The chain links TRBV5-1 to TRBJ1-2, with TRBD1 matching over 7 bases. J lost 4 bases, V lost 0 bases, and 3 bases had no gene match. Looked up from germline, CDR1 is SGHRS and CDR2 is YFSETQ. CDR3 length: 14 amino acids. The CDR3 sequence is CASSLGGGSYGYTF. In DNA, the CDR3 is TGCGCCAGCAGCTTGGGAGGGGGCAGCTATGGCTACACCTTC.

The chain carries TRBV29-1 and TRBJ2-7; D may be TRBD1 (5 bases). CDR1 is SQVTM, CDR2 ANQGSEA, per germline. The CDR3 runs 13 residues. V was clipped by 3 bases and J by 2 bases, with 11 bases between them. The CDR3 region is CSVESTDTYEQYF. The CDR3 nucleotides are TGCAGCGTTGAGTCGACAGATACCTACGAGCAGTACTTC.

This clone was recorded once. This rearrangement joins TRBV28 to TRBJ1-5; maybe TRBD1 (6 bases). The V end was cut by 5 bases, the J end by 1 base, with 12 bases between. Germline values: CDR1 MDHEN, CDR2 SYDVKM. The CDR3 sequence is 15 residues long. CDR3 amino acids: CASSPLRGSNQPQHF. The CDR3 bases are TGTGCCAGCAGTCCCCTCAGGGGAAGCAATCAGCCCCAGCATTTT.